This T cell receptor beta chain was identified during a study of PD-1 and CTLA-4 blockade in melanoma. Profiled with immunoSEQ multiplex PCR; TCRdb holds only in-frame clones, not every one. Of 25,000 to 35,000 clones listed, approximately 90% are singletons. The CDR3 is made up of 14 amino acids. From germline, CDR1 is SNHLY and CDR2 FYNNEI. V shed 7 bases, J shed 7 bases, and the junction held 9 bases outside the gene matches. The origin of this receptor is a human donor with melanoma. This chain joins TRBV2 and TRBJ1-4, with 7 bases matching TRBD1. The material sequenced was CD8+ T cells from peripheral blood, taken from a patient given anti-PD-1 treatment. This CDR3 reads CASILQGGSEKLFF. CDR3 in DNA: TGTGCCAGCATCCTCCAGGGGGGTAGTGAAAAACTGTTTTTT.